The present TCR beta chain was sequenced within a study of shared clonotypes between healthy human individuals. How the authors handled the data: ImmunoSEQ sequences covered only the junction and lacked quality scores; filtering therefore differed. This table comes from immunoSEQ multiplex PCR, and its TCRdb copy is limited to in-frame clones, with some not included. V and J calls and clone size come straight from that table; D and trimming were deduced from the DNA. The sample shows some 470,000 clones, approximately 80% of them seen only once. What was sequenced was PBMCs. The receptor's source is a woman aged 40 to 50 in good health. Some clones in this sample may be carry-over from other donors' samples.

The DNA for the CDR3 is TGTGCCAGCAGTGAACAGGGACCCGCCTACGAGCAGTACTTC. This codes for CASSEQGPAYEQYF. The gene calls are TRBV2 and TRBJ2-7, with D perhaps given as TRBD1 or TRBD2 (5 bases each). Germline CDR1 and CDR2: SNHLY and FYNNEI. Trimming stripped 2 bases from V and 2 bases from J, with 10 bases between. This CDR3 spans 14 amino acids.